Detailed here is one TCR beta chain. Its antigen is unknown. A much bigger clone sits one base away, suggesting this may be a read error. TCRdb passed the 5' RACE reads through MiXCR, listing each CDR3 protein once. The data contain some 8,000 distinct CDR3 sequences, 40% to 65% of them singletons. Memory CD4+ cells were defined as CD4+CD45RO+CD25-. Whole-study results and caveats: Whole repertoires were not studied in the larger cohort, only one V-J beta rearrangement. Tumor Tregs overlapped most with tumor, then blood, naive CD4+ cells.

The CDR3 covers 11 residues. CDR1 SQVTM and CDR2 ANQGSEA come from the germline V gene. V is TRBV29-1 and J is TRBJ1-2; D might be TRBD1 (6 bases). This receptor was identified in a female donor with breast cancer. The sample was memory CD4+ T cells sorted from a lymph node. Subset noted: memory CD4+ T cells, CD4+CD45RO+CD25-. CDR3 residues: CGVTTGSGYTF. CDR3 sequence (DNA): TGCGGCGTGACCACAGGGAGTGGCTACACCTTC. The full variable domain, completed using reference TRBV29-1 and TRBJ1-2, is SAVISQKPSRDICQRGTSLTIQCQVDSQVTMMFWYRQQPGQSLTLIATANQGSEATYESGFVIDKFPISRPNLTFSTLTVSNMSPEDSSIYLCGVTTGSGYTFGSGTRLTVV.